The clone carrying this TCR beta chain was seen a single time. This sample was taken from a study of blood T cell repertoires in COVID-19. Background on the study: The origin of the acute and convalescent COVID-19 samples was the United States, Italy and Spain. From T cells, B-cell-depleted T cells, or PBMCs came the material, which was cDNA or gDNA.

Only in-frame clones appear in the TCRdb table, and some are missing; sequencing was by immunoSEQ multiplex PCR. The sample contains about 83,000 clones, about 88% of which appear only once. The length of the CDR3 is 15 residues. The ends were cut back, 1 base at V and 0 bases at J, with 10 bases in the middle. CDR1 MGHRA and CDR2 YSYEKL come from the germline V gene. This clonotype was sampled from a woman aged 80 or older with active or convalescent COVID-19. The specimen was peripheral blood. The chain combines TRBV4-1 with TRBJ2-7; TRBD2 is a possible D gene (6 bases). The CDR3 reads CASSQVFGSSYEQYF. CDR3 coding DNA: TGCGCCAGCAGCCAAGTCTTCGGGAGCTCCTACGAGCAGTACTTC.